This TCR beta chain comes out of a study of post-analysis software for immune sequencing data. Study background: There were relapsing-remitting, secondary progressive and progressive-relapsing multiple sclerosis among the disease courses included.

Prepared TCR beta cDNA libraries contained unique molecular identifiers. Input amounts of 1 to 10 million T cells were used. These gave some 500,000 cDNA molecules, so each molecule approximated one T cell. TCRdb passed the PCR reads through MiXCR, listing each CDR3 protein once. The table lists approximately 630,000 distinct CDR3 sequences, roughly three fifths of them singletons. Germline V gives CDR1 MNHEY, CDR2 SMNVEV (reference sequence). V dropped 1 base and J dropped 0 bases, with 10 bases sitting between them. The CDR3 is 15 residues long. This clonotype was recorded a few times. Its target is unknown. General study findings and limits: By F measure, samples from a shared preparation batch strongly co-clustered. People with multiple sclerosis had a significantly lower normalized Chao1 diversity than controls did. Included in a set of roughly five TRBV segments more frequent in patients than controls were TRBV5-6, TRBV5-1 and TRBV20-1.

The receptor comes from a girl under 10 years old with multiple sclerosis. The chain links TRBV27 to TRBJ2-7, with D maybe TRBD2 (5 bases). Material for sequencing was blood. The CDR3 region is CASSLYGVPSYEQYF. For the CDR3, the DNA is TGTGCCAGCAGTTTATACGGGGTTCCCTCCTACGAGCAGTACTTC.